Described below is a single T cell receptor (beta chain) sequence and its context. The source of the sample is a study of blood T cell repertoires in COVID-19. The table came from immunoSEQ multiplex PCR; TCRdb's copy has only in-frame clones and leaves some out. The table lists fewer than 250,000 clones, about nine tenths of them singletons. The CDR3 is made up of 15 amino acids. The V end was cut by 1 base, the J end by 5 bases, with 10 bases between. Germline values: CDR1 SGHKS, CDR2 YYEKEE (reference sequence). V is TRBV5-5 and J is TRBJ1-6; possible D gene TRBD1, 5 bases. This sequence was found in a man between 25 and 39 years old with COVID-19, enrolled during active disease. Sample: peripheral blood. The CDR3 loop reads CASSLSGNNNSPLHF. Here the CDR3 DNA reads TGTGCCAGCAGCTTGTCAGGGAACAATAATTCACCCCTCCACTTT.